This entry lists 27 T cell receptor beta chains sequenced from one sample in a study of blood T cells in healthy people across ages (dated by TCRdb to 2014 to 2015). To prepare the library, 5' RACE was applied. TCRdb lists the instrument as Illumina HiSeq 2500. A second about 7 to 12 cycle PCR used a sample-barcoded 5' primer and a J-beta primer mix. In-frame beta chains were kept once TCRdb had trimmed the public reads at Q25 with fastp and called clones with MiXCR. Every entry covers one CDR3 protein and lists the most common genes and DNA from its rows. The sample records approximately 880,000 distinct CDR3 sequences, roughly 52% of which are singletons. The ten biggest clones cover about an eighth of the sample. Sequences were obtained from blood. The receptors were gathered from a man aged 30 to 39 in good health.

This chain uses TRBV6-1 with TRBJ2-6, with D maybe TRBD1 (5 bases). The length of the CDR3 is 19 residues. Trimming removed 2 bases from V and 0 bases from J, with 17 bases in between. CDR1 MNHNS and CDR2 SASEGT come from the germline V gene. The CDR3 coding sequence is TGTGCCAGCAGTGAATATCCGACAGATACCTACTCTGGGGCCAACGTCCTGACTTTC. Translated: CASSEYPTDTYSGANVLTF.

This clonotype was found a few times. V usage is TRBV28 and J usage is TRBJ2-6; 7 bases are a match to TRBD1. J lost 0 bases, V lost 3 bases, and 5 bases had no gene match. Germline CDR1 is MDHEN and CDR2 is SYDVKM. The CDR3 consists of 17 residues. CDR3 sequence: CASSFRDSSSGANVLTF. Here the CDR3 DNA reads TGTGCCAGCAGTTTTAGGGACAGCAGCTCTGGGGCCAACGTCCTGACTTTC.

This clonotype was found a few times. The chain joins TRBV3-1 to TRBJ2-2; TRBD1 agrees at 7 bases. The germline CDR1 and CDR2 sequences are LGHDT and YNNKEL (reference sequence). Trimming removed 2 bases from V and 5 bases from J; junction bases left unmatched: 2. This CDR3 has 14 residues. The CDR3 bases are TGTGCCAGCAGCCAACGACAGGGAACCGGGGAGCTGTTTTTT. It yields the protein CASSQRQGTGELFF.

This sequence joins TRBV20-1 and TRBJ2-7; possible D gene TRBD2, 6 bases. V was cut by 8 bases and J by 3 bases, with 17 bases left in between. Germline V CDR1 and CDR2: DFQATT, SNEGSKA (reference sequence). The CDR3 is made up of 13 amino acids. In DNA, the CDR3 is TGCAGTACTGCGTCGGCGGGATACTACGAGCAGTACTTC. Residues: CSTASAGYYEQYF.

Many counts were recorded for this clonotype. The chain employs TRBV4-1 and TRBJ2-4; D perhaps matches TRBD2 (6 bases). There are 17 residues in the CDR3. Germline V lookup: CDR1 MGHRA, CDR2 YSYEKL. The V gene lost 4 bases and the J gene lost 0 bases, with 16 bases spanning the gap. The CDR3: CASSPRAGTEAKNIQYF. CDR3 nucleotides: TGCGCCAGCAGCCCTCGGGCGGGGACCGAAGCCAAAAACATTCAGTACTTC.

This clonotype was detected a few times. This chain links TRBV9 with TRBJ2-3; D could derive from TRBD1 or TRBD2 (5 bases each). This CDR3 comprises 15 residues. The germline gives CDR1 SGDLS, CDR2 YYNGEE. The germline V and J ends were trimmed by 3 bases and 0 bases, with 11 bases remaining between them. Here the CDR3 reads CASSADGASTDTQYF. The CDR3 bases are TGTGCCAGCAGCGCTGACGGGGCTAGCACAGATACGCAGTATTTT.

The V gene is TRBV28, the J gene TRBJ2-7; D is possibly TRBD1 or TRBD2 (6 bases each). Trimming shortened V by 5 bases and J by 2 bases, and 13 bases separated the two germline ends. This CDR3 is built from 14 residues. CDR1 and CDR2 from the germline V gene are MDHEN and SYDVKM. The CDR3 is CASSGGGTPYEQYF. CDR3 sequence (DNA): TGTGCCAGCAGTGGGGGCGGGACTCCCTACGAGCAGTACTTC.

The chain joins TRBV11-2 to TRBJ2-5, with TRBD1 identical over 9 bases. CDR3 length equals 17 residues. Looked up from germline, CDR1 is SGHAT and CDR2 is FQNNGV. The junction had 8 bases not matched to a gene; V was cut back by 2 bases and J by 1 base. DNA for the CDR3: TGTGCCAGCAGCTTACGGCTGGGGACAGGGCGCCAAGAGACCCAGTACTTC. Translation: CASSLRLGTGRQETQYF.

This clonotype was seen a few times. CDR3 coding DNA: TGTGCCAGCAGCTTAGGAGACCCGCCTTACAATGAGCAGTTCTTC. Translation gives CASSLGDPPYNEQFF. The rearrangement links TRBV7-6 to TRBJ2-1; D unclear. V dropped 1 base and J dropped 4 bases, with 11 bases sitting between them. There are 15 residues in the CDR3. CDR1 is SGHVS and CDR2 is FNYEAQ in the germline V gene.

V gene TRBV5-1 combines with J gene TRBJ2-4, with TRBD1 matching 8 bases. The CDR3 is 16 residues long. After removal of 4 bases from V and 0 bases from J, the junction contained 6 bases not matched to a gene. Germline CDR1 and CDR2: SGHRS and YFSETQ. The CDR3 region is CASSLTGGIAKNIQYF. In DNA form, the CDR3 reads TGCGCCAGCAGCCTCACAGGGGGTATAGCCAAAAACATTCAGTACTTC.

The sample holds a few counts of this clonotype. The chain recombines TRBV5-1 with TRBJ1-1; TRBD1 is a possible D gene (5 bases). This CDR3 has 15 amino acids. Germline V gives CDR1 SGHRS, CDR2 YFSETQ. Trimming removed 3 bases from V and 1 base from J, with 13 bases in between. CDR3 sequence reads: CASSWKGLANTEAFF. The CDR3 DNA is TGCGCCAGCAGCTGGAAGGGGTTGGCGAACACTGAAGCTTTCTTT.

The V gene is TRBV6-5, the J gene TRBJ2-7, with 10 bases fitting TRBD2. The CDR3 extends over 17 amino acids. With 0 bases clipped from V and 5 bases from J, the junction kept 10 bases outside the gene matches. Germline CDR1 MNHEY, CDR2 SVGAGI. This CDR3 reads CASSYSASGGRKHEQYF. The CDR3 nucleotides read TGTGCCAGCAGTTACTCGGCTAGCGGGGGCCGCAAGCACGAGCAGTACTTC.

Here the CDR3 reads CSVEESWNNEQFF. The CDR3 DNA follows: TGCAGCGTTGAAGAATCATGGAACAATGAGCAGTTCTTC. The chain couples TRBV29-1 to TRBJ2-1; D is uncertain. This CDR3 is built from 13 residues. Germline lookup yields CDR1 SQVTM and CDR2 ANQGSEA. Trimming removed 0 bases at V and 5 bases at J, with 8 bases between.

This clonotype has only a few counts. The chain couples TRBV4-2 to TRBJ2-7; 9 bases map to TRBD1. Per germline, CDR1 LGHNA and CDR2 YNFKEQ. The CDR3 runs to 17 residues. V was pared by 0 bases and J by 0 bases, with 6 bases of the junction left unmatched. The CDR3 is CASSQEGTGRGSYEQYF. The CDR3 coding sequence is TGTGCCAGCAGCCAAGAGGGGACAGGGAGAGGCTCCTACGAGCAGTACTTC.

The V and J genes are TRBV7-9 and TRBJ2-5; 10 bases are a match to TRBD1. The ends lost 4 bases at V and 3 bases at J; junction bases unmatched: 14. Germline CDR1 SEHNR, CDR2 FQNEAQ (reference sequence). The CDR3 runs 18 residues. CDR3 DNA: TGTGCCAGCAGCTCCTCCTTAACCGGGACAGGGGTAGAAGAGACCCAGTACTTC. As protein: CASSSSLTGTGVEETQYF.

Worth noting for this clonotype: This likely comes from a read error, as the CDR3 has no conserved phenylalanine or tryptophan at its end. The chain joins TRBV28 to TRBJ2-7, with 7 bases aligning to TRBD1. The CDR3 spans 13 residues. CDR1 and CDR2 (germline): MDHEN, SYDVKM. The V and J ends lost 7 bases and 4 bases, in that order; junction bases with no gene match: 7. The CDR3 coding sequence is TGTGCCAGCAAAAAAGGGGGCGCTTACGAGCAGTACTTG. Protein sequence: CASKKGGAYEQYL.

This clonotype was observed a handful of times. V is TRBV4-1 and J is TRBJ2-7, with 7 bases lining up with TRBD2. The V segment lost 2 bases and the J segment 4 bases; nucleotides outside the gene matches: 5. Germline CDR1 MGHRA, CDR2 YSYEKL. The CDR3 totals 14 residues. CDR3 protein: CASSQTSGEYEQYF. The CDR3 coding sequence is TGCGCCAGCAGCCAAACGAGCGGGGAGTACGAGCAGTACTTC.

This clonotype has a handful of counts. V and J are TRBV7-9 and TRBJ2-4; D is perhaps TRBD1 or TRBD2 (5 bases each). The length of the CDR3 is 16 residues. V was clipped by 6 bases and J by 1 base, with 16 bases between them. Germline loops: CDR1 SEHNR, CDR2 FQNEAQ (reference sequence). CDR3 region: CASSPRIWGAKNIQYF. The DNA of the CDR3 is TGTGCCAGCAGTCCCCGTATATGGGGGGCCAAAAACATTCAGTACTTC. Full variable domain (rest looked up from reference TRBV7-9 and TRBJ2-4): DTGVSQNPRHKITKRGQNVTFRCDPISEHNRLYWYRQTLGQGPEFLTYFQNEAQLEKSRLLSDRFSAERPKGSFSTLEIQRTEQGDSAMYLCASSPRIWGAKNIQYFGAGTRLSVL.

This clonotype occurred many times. The chain recombines TRBV10-3 with TRBJ1-2, with unresolved D. CDR1 is ENHRY, CDR2 SYGVKD, per germline. V lost 0 bases, J lost 2 bases, and 4 bases lay in between. The CDR3 runs 13 residues. CDR3 DNA sequence: TGTGCCATCAGTGAGTCAGGGAACTATGGCTACACCTTC. Translating it yields CAISESGNYGYTF.

The chain couples TRBV2 to TRBJ1-1; tentatively, D is TRBD1 (5 bases). Germline CDR1 reads SNHLY; CDR2 reads FYNNEI. There are 15 residues in the CDR3. Trimming took off 6 bases at V and 4 bases at J, with 18 bases between the two ends. This CDR3 is CASRSQGAKGTEAFF. Here the CDR3 DNA reads TGTGCCAGCAGGTCCCAAGGGGCGAAGGGCACTGAAGCTTTCTTT.

The chain links TRBV12-3 or TRBV12-4 to TRBJ1-2; D is possibly TRBD1 (5 bases). The CDR3 has 15 residues. Trimming cost V 4 bases and J 0 bases, with 12 bases left between them. CDR3 protein: CASSSRQRTNYGYTF. CDR3 nucleotides: TGTGCCAGCAGTTCCCGACAGAGAACTAACTATGGCTACACCTTC.

V and J are TRBV6-2 or TRBV6-3 and TRBJ1-2; maybe TRBD1 (6 bases). Deletions cut 2 bases from V and 4 bases from J, with 8 bases between. The CDR3 totals 13 residues. Germline-derived CDR1 and CDR2 are MNHEY and SVGEGT. CDR3 coding DNA: TGTGCCAGCAGTTACGGACAGTTCTATGGCTACACCTTC. Amino acids: CASSYGQFYGYTF.

This chain joins TRBV4-3 and TRBJ1-2, with D maybe TRBD1 (6 bases). This CDR3 has 14 amino acids. The V end lost 0 bases, the J end lost 2 bases, and 7 bases lay between the germline ends. CDR1 is LGHNA and CDR2 is YSLEER in the germline V gene. This chain's CDR3 is CASSQEGGNYGYTF. The CDR3 nucleotides are TGCGCCAGCAGCCAAGAGGGGGGCAACTATGGCTACACCTTC.

V gene TRBV20-1 combines with J gene TRBJ1-2, with D unresolved. The germline gives CDR1 DFQATT, CDR2 SNEGSKA (reference sequence). The CDR3 sequence is 12 residues long. V was trimmed by 7 bases and J by 4 bases, leaving 13 bases between them. The CDR3 nucleotides are TGCAGTGTAAATGCCCGCCTCTATGGCTACACCTTC. It codes for CSVNARLYGYTF.

The chain links TRBV5-4 to TRBJ2-3; D might be TRBD2 (6 bases). The V gene's germline CDR1 is SGHNT and CDR2 YYREEE (reference sequence). The CDR3 runs 15 residues. The CDR3 protein is CPTRDRGGFTDTQYF. The CDR3 coding sequence is TGTCCCACAAGGGATCGAGGAGGGTTCACAGATACGCAGTATTTT.

The chain joins TRBV20-1 to TRBJ2-4; D is ambiguous. The closer fit of TRBJ2-7 to the DNA end suggests the J call may be wrong. Germline CDR1 is DFQATT and CDR2 is SNEGSKA (reference sequence). This CDR3 is 11 amino acids long. The CDR3 region is CSARIRYEQYF. The DNA of the CDR3 is TGCAGTGCTAGAATCCGGTACGAGCAGTACTTC.

This clonotype was seen more than once but under ten times. Here the CDR3 DNA reads TGTGCCAGCAGCACAGGGGGCCCTAGCAATCAGCCCCAGCATTTT. This translates into CASSTGGPSNQPQHF. The chain couples TRBV7-6 to TRBJ1-5, with 9 bases lining up with TRBD1. CDR1 and CDR2 (germline): SGHVS, FNYEAQ. J gave up 0 bases and V 5 bases, and 2 bases lay outside the gene matches. The CDR3 sequence is 15 residues long.